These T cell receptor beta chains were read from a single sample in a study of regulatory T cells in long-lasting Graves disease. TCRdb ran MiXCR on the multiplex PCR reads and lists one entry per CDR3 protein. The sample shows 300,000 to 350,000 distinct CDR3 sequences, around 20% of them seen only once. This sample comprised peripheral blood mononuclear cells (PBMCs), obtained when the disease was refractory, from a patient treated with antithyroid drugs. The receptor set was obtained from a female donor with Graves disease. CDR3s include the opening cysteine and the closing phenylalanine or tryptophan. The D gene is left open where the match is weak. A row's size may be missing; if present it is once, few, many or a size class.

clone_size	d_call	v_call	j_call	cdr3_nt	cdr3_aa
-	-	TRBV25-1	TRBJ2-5	TGTGCCAGCAGTGAACAGAAGTCAATGGAAATGGAGACCCAGTACTTC	CASSEQKSMEMETQYF
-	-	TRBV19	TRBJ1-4	TGTGCCAGTAGTTTCAGGCACAATGAAAAACTGTTTTTT	CASSFRHNEKLFF
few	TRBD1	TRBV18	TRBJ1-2	TGTGCCAGCTCACCACCCGGGACAGCTAACTATGGCTACACCTTC	CASSPPGTANYGYTF
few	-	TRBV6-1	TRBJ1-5	TGTGCCAGCAAAAACGGGGGGGCTGTTCAGCCCCAGCATTTT	CASKNGGAVQPQHF
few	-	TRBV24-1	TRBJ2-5	TGTGCCACCAGTGATTTTGGAACCCAGTACTTC	CATSDFGTQYF
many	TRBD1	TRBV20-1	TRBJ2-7	TGCAGTGCTAGCATCGGTGGACAGGCCTACGAGCAGTACTTC	CSASIGGQAYEQYF
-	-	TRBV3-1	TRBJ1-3	TGTGCCAGCAGCCAAGTATCGGGGGCTGGAAACACCATATATTTT	CASSQVSGAGNTIYF
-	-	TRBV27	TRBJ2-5	TGTGCCAGCAGATCGTACCAAGAGACCCAGTACTTC	CASRSYQETQYF
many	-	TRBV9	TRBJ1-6	TGTGCCAGCAGCGTAGAGGCAGGGGCAGGTTCACCCCTCCACTTT	CASSVEAGAGSPLHF
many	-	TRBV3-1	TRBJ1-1	TGTGCCAGCAGTCAGGACCGAGTGAACACTGAAGCTTTCTTT	CASSQDRVNTEAFF
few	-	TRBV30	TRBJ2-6	TGTGCCTGGAGTGTCGGTTTAAAGGGAGCTGGGGCCAACGTCCTGACTTTC	CAWSVGLKGAGANVLTF
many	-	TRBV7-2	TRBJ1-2	TGTGCCAGCAGCTTAGCATCGTCTGCTAACTATGGCTACACCTTC	CASSLASSANYGYTF
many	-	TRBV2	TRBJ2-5	TGTGCCAGCAGCAATCTAGCAAGGGAGACCCAGTACTTC	CASSNLARETQYF
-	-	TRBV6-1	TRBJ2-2	TGTGCCAGCAGTGAACGAGGAGGGGCGAACACCGGGGAGCTGTTTTTT	CASSERGGANTGELFF
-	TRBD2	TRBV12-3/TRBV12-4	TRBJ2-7	TGTGCCAGCAGCCTTCACAGACTAGCTTACGAGCAGTACTTC	CASSLHRLAYEQYF
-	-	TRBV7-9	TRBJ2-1	TGTGCCAGCAGCTTAAATCGGGAATACAATGAGCAGTTCTTC	CASSLNREYNEQFF
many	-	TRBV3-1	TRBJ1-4	TGTGCCAGCAGCCCAGCATATTCGACTAATGAAAAACTGTTTTTT	CASSPAYSTNEKLFF
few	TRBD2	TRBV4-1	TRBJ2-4	TGCGCCAGCAGCCCGGGGACTAGGGATGGTGTTCAGTACTTC	CASSPGTRDGVQYF
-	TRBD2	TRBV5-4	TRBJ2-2	TGTGCCAGCAGCCCAGGACTAGCGGGAGTCTCTGGCGGGGAGCTGTTTTTT	CASSPGLAGVSGGELFF
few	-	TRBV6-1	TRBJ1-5	TGTGCCAGCAGCCTCCGGGACGGGTATCGACAGCCCCAGCATTTT	CASSLRDGYRQPQHF
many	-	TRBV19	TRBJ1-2	TGTGCCAGTAGTGGAGGACAGCGGAACTTCTATGGCTACACCTTC	CASSGGQRNFYGYTF
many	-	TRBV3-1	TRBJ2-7	TGTGCCAGCAGCCCCGGATGGATGAGGAGCGGCACCTACGAGCAGTACTTC	CASSPGWMRSGTYEQYF
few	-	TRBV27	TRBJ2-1	TGTGCCAGCAGTGGGCTTTTGGACCTCATCTCCTACAATGAGCAGTTCTTC	CASSGLLDLISYNEQFF
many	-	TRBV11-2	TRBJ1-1	TGTGCCAGCAGCTTTGGGGTTATGAACACTGAAGCTTTCTTT	CASSFGVMNTEAFF
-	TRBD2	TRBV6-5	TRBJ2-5	TGTGCCAGCAGTTACCCACTAGCGGGAGGGCCGGAGACCCAGTACTTC	CASSYPLAGGPETQYF
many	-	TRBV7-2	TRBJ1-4	TGTGCCAGCAGCTTGGGGCTGGGTTGGGAAAAACTGTTTTTT	CASSLGLGWEKLFF
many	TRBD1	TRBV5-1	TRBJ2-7	TGCGCCAGCAGCAGGGACAGACCTAACGAGCAGTACTTC	CASSRDRPNEQYF
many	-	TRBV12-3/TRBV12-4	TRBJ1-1	TGTGCCAGCAGTTTACAGGGTCCAAGGTCTGAAGCTTTCTTT	CASSLQGPRSEAFF
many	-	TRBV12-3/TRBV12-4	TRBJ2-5	TGTGCCAGCAGTTTACCCGGGAAGACCCAGTACTTC	CASSLPGKTQYF
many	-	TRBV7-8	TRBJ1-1	TGTGCCAGCAGCTCTAGCGTTGCAGGGTGGACTGAAGCTTTCTTT	CASSSSVAGWTEAFF
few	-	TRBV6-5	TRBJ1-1	TGTGCCAGCAGTTACCGGGGTCCCGTCGTCGTGGCTTTCTTT	CASSYRGPVVVAFF
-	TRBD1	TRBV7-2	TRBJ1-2	TGTGCCAGCAGCTTAGGGTCAGGGGGCAACTATGGCTACACCTTC	CASSLGSGGNYGYTF
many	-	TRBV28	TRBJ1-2	TGTGCCAGCAGTCCGGGACGAGGAACTGACTATGGCTACACCTTC	CASSPGRGTDYGYTF
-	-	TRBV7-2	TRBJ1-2	TGTGCCAGCACGCGAGACAGCTCCTTTTATGGCTACACCTTC	CASTRDSSFYGYTF
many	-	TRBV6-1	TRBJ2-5	TGTGCCAGCAGCAGGGACGGCGGGGAGACCCAGTACTTC	CASSRDGGETQYF
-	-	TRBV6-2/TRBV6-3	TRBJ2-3	TGTGCCAGCAGTTACTCGACGACCACAGATACGCAGTATTTT	CASSYSTTTDTQYF
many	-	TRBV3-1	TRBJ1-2	TGTGCCAGCAGCCAAGATTCCCCGCATGGCTACACCTTC	CASSQDSPHGYTF
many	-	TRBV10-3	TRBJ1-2	TGTGCCATCAGTGAGGAGGCGAACAGTAACTATGGCTACACCTTC	CAISEEANSNYGYTF
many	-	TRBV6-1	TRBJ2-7	TGTGCCAGCAGCTCACCCCCAGACAGTACCGAGCAGTACTTC	CASSSPPDSTEQYF
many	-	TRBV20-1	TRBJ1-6	TGCAGTGCTAGATCCCTGACAGGTTTTCCGTATTCACCCCTCCACTTT	CSARSLTGFPYSPLHF
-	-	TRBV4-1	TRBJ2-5	TGCGCCAGCAGCCAAGGGGGCGAAGAGACCCAGTACTTC	CASSQGGEETQYF
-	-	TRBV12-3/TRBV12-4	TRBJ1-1	TGTGCCAGCAGTTTAGGGCGGGGGTCGGGCACTGAAGCTTTCTTT	CASSLGRGSGTEAFF
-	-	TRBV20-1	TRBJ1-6	TGCAGTGCTAGAGACGGGGACTCACCCCTCCACTTT	CSARDGDSPLHF
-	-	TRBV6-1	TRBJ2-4	TGTGCCAGCAGTGGGGGTAGTTCCAAAAACATTCAGTACTTC	CASSGGSSKNIQYF
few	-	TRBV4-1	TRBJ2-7	TGCGCCAGCAGCCAGCCGGGACTGCGCCCCGAGCAGTACTTC	CASSQPGLRPEQYF
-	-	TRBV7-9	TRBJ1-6	TGTGCCAGCAGCTTAGGGTTACAGTCACCCCTCCACTTT	CASSLGLQSPLHF
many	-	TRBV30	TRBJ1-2	TGTGCCTGGAGTGTTGGGGGCGCAGTTGGCGGCTACACCTTC	CAWSVGGAVGGYTF
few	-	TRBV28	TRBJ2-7	TGTGCCAGCAGCATTAGACTAGGTTTCTACGAGCAGTACTTC	CASSIRLGFYEQYF
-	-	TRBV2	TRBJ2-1	TGTGCCAGCAGTGTAGAGGGGAATGAGCAGTTCTTC	CASSVEGNEQFF
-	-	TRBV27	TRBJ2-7	TGTGCCAGCAGCCCAGGGGCCCTCCCCTACGAGCAGTACTTC	CASSPGALPYEQYF
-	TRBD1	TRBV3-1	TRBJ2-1	TGCGCCAGCAGCCAAGCCGGGACAGGGCTCAGCAATGAGCAGTTCTTC	CASSQAGTGLSNEQFF
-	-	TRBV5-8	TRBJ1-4	TGTGCCAGCAGCTTTCTCGCAGGGGTCAATAATGAAAAACTGTTTTTT	CASSFLAGVNNEKLFF
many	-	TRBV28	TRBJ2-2	TGTGCCAGCAGTTTATCCCCCCAGCGTAGTAACACCGGGGAGCTGTTTTTT	CASSLSPQRSNTGELFF